This TCR beta chain was identified during a study of shared clonotypes between healthy human individuals. The wider study: Sampling drew on donors who were a couple of women and a few men aged 18 to 49. Study findings and constraints: What limited the represented genetic and exposure-history diversity was the small number of donors.

The study separated CD4+ cells into CD45RA+ naive and CD45RA-negative memory subsets. The table came from immunoSEQ multiplex PCR; TCRdb's copy has only in-frame clones and leaves some out. The table lists 950,000 to 1,300,000 clones, roughly 70% of them singletons. Remarks on this clone: Its antigen remains unknown.

The CDR3 extends over 14 amino acids. Unmatched junction bases numbered 9, after V lost 3 bases and J lost 6 bases. Germline CDR1 and CDR2: SQVTM and ANQGSEA. The sample consisted of memory CD4+ T cells sorted from blood. This sample's subset: CD45RA-negative fraction. The clonotype was recovered from a man younger than 30 in good health. V and J are TRBV29-1 and TRBJ1-2, with 8 bases that match TRBD1. The CDR3 region is CSVEPWPGGDGYTF. Written as DNA, the CDR3 is TGCAGCGTTGAGCCTTGGCCAGGGGGCGATGGCTACACCTTC. Based on the CDR3 plus reference TRBV29-1 and TRBJ1-2, the full variable domain is SAVISQKPSRDICQRGTSLTIQCQVDSQVTMMFWYRQQPGQSLTLIATANQGSEATYESGFVIDKFPISRPNLTFSTLTVSNMSPEDSSIYLCSVEPWPGGDGYTFGSGTRLTVV.